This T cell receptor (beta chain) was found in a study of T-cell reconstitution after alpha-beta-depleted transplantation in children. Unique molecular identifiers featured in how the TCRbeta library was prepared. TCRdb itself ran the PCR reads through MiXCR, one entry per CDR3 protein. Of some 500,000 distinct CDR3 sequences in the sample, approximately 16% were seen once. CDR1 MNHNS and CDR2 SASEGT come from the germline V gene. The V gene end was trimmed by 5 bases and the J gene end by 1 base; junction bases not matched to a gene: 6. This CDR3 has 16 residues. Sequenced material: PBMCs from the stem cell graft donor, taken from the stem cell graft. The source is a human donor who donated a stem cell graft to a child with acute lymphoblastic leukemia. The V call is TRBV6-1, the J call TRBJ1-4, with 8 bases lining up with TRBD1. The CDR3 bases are TGTGCCAGCAGTCCCAGGGGGCAAGGAACTAATGAAAAACTGTTTTTT. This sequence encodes CASSPRGQGTNEKLFF.